This T cell receptor (beta chain) stems from a study of T-cell reconstitution after alpha-beta-depleted transplantation in children (dated by TCRdb to 2016 to 2017). Regarding the research as a whole: Using TCR repertoire profiling, the study followed T-cell immune reconstitution in a quantitative way in children after TCRalphabeta/CD19-depleted allogeneic hematopoietic cell transplantation.

V is shortened by 0 bases, J by 9 bases, and the region joining them spans 12 bases. CDR1 and CDR2, per the germline V gene (reference sequence), are LGHDT and YNNKEL. Including cysteine and phenylalanine, the CDR3 has 14 amino acids. Only the CDR3 portion is preserved as DNA: 42 bases, with reading frame beginning at the first base. This clonotype was recorded a few times. There is no known antigen for this receptor. The input lacks base qualities; no much larger clone sits a single base away. Preparation of the library involved PCR. Instrument used: Illumina HiSeq 2500. TCR library preparation used molecular barcoding, with unique molecular identifiers applied to normalize quantification of the TCRbeta repertoire. TCRdb redid the processing of the public reads, applying fastp at Q25 and MiXCR, and retained in-frame beta chains. Rows merge per CDR3 protein into single entries with the most common DNA and genes. Across this sample there are about 500,000 distinct CDR3 sequences, with around a third seen only once. The top ten clones comprise around 2.5% of the sample.

This chain is built from TRBV3-1 and TRBJ1-5, with no confidently assigned D gene. The TCR comes from a human donor who donated a stem cell graft to a child with aplastic anemia. Here the sequenced sample was PBMCs from the stem cell graft donor, taken from the stem cell graft. At the DNA level, the sequence is TGTGCCAGCAGCCAAGATAACAACTTGGGGCCCCAGCATTTT. This codes for CASSQDNNLGPQHF.